The clone carrying this T cell receptor (beta chain) was seen just once. The sample comes from a study of blood T cell repertoires in COVID-19. Across the whole study: Some COVID-19 samples were acute and others convalescent; all came from the United States, Italy and Spain. PBMCs, B-cell-depleted T cells, or T cells provided the cDNA or gDNA that made up the material.

Original analysis: Counts of nucleated cells, estimated from reference gene primer amplification, were obtained. Sequenced by immunoSEQ multiplex PCR; TCRdb stores in-frame clones only, minus some. That table is the source of V, J and clone size, and D and trimming were worked out from the DNA. The data contain hundreds of thousands of clones, approximately 90% of them singletons. This clonotype was sampled from a young woman with acute or convalescent COVID-19. The sequenced sample consisted of peripheral blood.

The CDR3 bases are TGTGCCAGCTCACCGAAGTCCGGGACTAGCGGGGTATTAGATACGCAGTATTTT. This codes for CASSPKSGTSGVLDTQYF. The rearrangement links TRBV18 to TRBJ2-3, with 13 bases lining up with TRBD2. J was trimmed by 5 bases and V by 3 bases; bases with no gene match: 11. This CDR3 comprises 18 residues. Germline-derived CDR1 and CDR2 are KGHSH and LQKENI.